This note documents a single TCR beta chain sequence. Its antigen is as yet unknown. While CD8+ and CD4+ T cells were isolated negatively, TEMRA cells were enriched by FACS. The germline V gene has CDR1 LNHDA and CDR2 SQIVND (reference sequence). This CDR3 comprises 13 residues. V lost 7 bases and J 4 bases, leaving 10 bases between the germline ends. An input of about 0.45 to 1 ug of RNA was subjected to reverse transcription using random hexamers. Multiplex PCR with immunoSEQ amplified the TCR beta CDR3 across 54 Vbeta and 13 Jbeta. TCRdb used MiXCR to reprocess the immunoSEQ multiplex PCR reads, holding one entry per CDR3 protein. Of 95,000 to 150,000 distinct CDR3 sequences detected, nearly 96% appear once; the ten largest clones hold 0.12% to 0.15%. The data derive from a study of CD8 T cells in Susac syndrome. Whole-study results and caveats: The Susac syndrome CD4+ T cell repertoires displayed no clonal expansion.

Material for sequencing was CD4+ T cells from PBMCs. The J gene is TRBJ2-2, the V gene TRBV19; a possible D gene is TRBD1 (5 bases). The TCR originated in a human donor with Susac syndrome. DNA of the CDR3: TGTGCCAGTAACACCCAGGGCACCGGGGAGCTGTTTTTT. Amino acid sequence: CASNTQGTGELFF. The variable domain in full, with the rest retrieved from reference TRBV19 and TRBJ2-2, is DGGITQSPKYLFRKEGQNVTLSCEQNLNHDAMYWYRQDPGQGLRLIYYSQIVNDFQKGDIAEGYSVSREKKESFPLTVTSAQKNPTAFYLCASNTQGTGELFFGEGSRLTVL.